This entry features one TCR beta chain sequence. The target antigen is unknown. Preparation of TCR beta libraries was done by quantitative 5'-RACE with molecular barcodes. MiXCR was run by TCRdb on the 5' RACE reads, yielding one entry per CDR3 protein. The sample includes fewer than 750,000 distinct CDR3 sequences, around 20% of them seen just once. The data are from a study of CD8 T cells in ankylosing spondylitis. This CDR3 comprises 17 residues. Study outcomes and limitations: Within ankylosing spondylitis blood, a TCR beta motif made up of eight or nine highly homologous variants appeared to be characteristic. Before this, some motif variants had been reported in reactive arthritis synovial fluid and blood.

The source is a male donor with ankylosing spondylitis. This chain connects TRBV21-1 to TRBJ1-2; the table's D gene call, TRBD1, was not cross checked with the DNA. TRBV21-1 is listed as a pseudogene. Source material: blood, either unsorted or a sorted T cell fraction (not recorded which). CDR3 sequence (DNA): TGTGCCAGCAGCAAGACGACAACGGGACAGAAATCCTATGGCTACACCTTC. This codes for CASSKTTTGQKSYGYTF.